This is a list of T cell receptor beta chains from one sample in a study of CD8+ T cells in alopecia areata. The repertoire was sequenced with immunoSEQ multiplex PCR; TCRdb's copy has only in-frame clones and lacks some. This table has 120,000 or so clones, approximately 57% appearing once. The specimen comprised CD4+ T cells sorted from blood, sampled at week 4, from a patient treated with tofacitinib. These receptor sequences come from a human donor with alopecia areata. Both conserved end residues are part of each CDR3. A D gene is named only where the DNA matches it firmly. The listing skips clone size in some rows; elsewhere it reads once, few, many or a size class.

v_gene	abundance	d_gene	j_gene	CDR3aa	CDR3nt
TRBV15	NA	NA	TRBJ1-1	CATSRGQGREAFF	TGTGCCACCAGCAGAGGCCAGGGGAGGGAAGCTTTCTTT
TRBV7-2	NA	NA	TRBJ2-3	CASSFRGSSTDTQYF	TGTGCCAGCAGCTTTCGGGGGTCTAGCACAGATACGCAGTATTTT
TRBV6-5	NA	TRBD1	TRBJ1-5	CASSYFGTGNQPQHF	TGTGCCAGCAGTTATTTCGGGACAGGGAATCAGCCCCAGCATTTT
TRBV5-1	NA	TRBD1	TRBJ1-6	CASSLEQGDSPLHF	TGCGCCAGCAGCTTGGAACAGGGGGACTCACCCCTCCACTTT
TRBV15	NA	NA	TRBJ2-7	CATSRAQYEQYF	TGTGCCACCAGCAGGGCCCAATACGAGCAGTACTTC
TRBV5-4	NA	TRBD2	TRBJ2-3	CASSFSGGKTDTQYF	TGTGCCAGCAGCTTTAGCGGGGGGAAGACAGATACGCAGTATTTT
TRBV30	NA	TRBD1	TRBJ1-4	CAWSFNRGRGEKLFF	TGTGCCTGGAGTTTCAACAGGGGCCGGGGTGAAAAACTGTTTTTT
TRBV10-3	NA	NA	TRBJ1-2	CAISESLSGYTF	TGTGCCATCAGTGAGTCCCTCAGCGGCTACACCTTC
TRBV2	NA	NA	TRBJ2-1	CASSEGYYNEQFF	TGTGCCAGCAGTGAAGGTTACTACAATGAGCAGTTCTTC
TRBV5-1	few	NA	TRBJ2-7	CASSQLTGYSYEQYF	TGCGCCAGCAGCCAACTTACAGGTTACTCCTACGAGCAGTACTTC
TRBV7-3	many	TRBD2	TRBJ2-1	CASSPTSGYNEQFF	TGTGCCAGCAGCCCTACTAGCGGGTACAATGAGCAGTTCTTC
TRBV5-1	NA	TRBD1	TRBJ2-3	CASSEGQGLGVPYF	TGCGCCAGCAGCGAGGGACAGGGTTTGGGAGTTCCGTATTTT
TRBV30	NA	TRBD1	TRBJ1-3	CAWSGQGLSGNTIYF	TGTGCCTGGAGCGGACAGGGCCTCTCTGGAAACACCATATATTTT
TRBV7-3	NA	NA	TRBJ1-2	CASSHDEGIGGYTF	TGTGCCAGCAGCCACGACGAGGGTATTGGTGGCTACACCTTC
TRBV30	few	NA	TRBJ1-2	CAWSVGGGGYTF	TGTGCCTGGAGTGTAGGAGGCGGTGGCTACACCTTC
TRBV15	once	TRBD2	TRBJ2-3	CATGAGGRGDTQYF	TGTGCCACCGGAGCGGGGGGCCGGGGAGATACGCAGTATTTT
TRBV18	NA	TRBD1	TRBJ2-7	CASSPRQGAGEQYF	TGTGCCAGCTCACCGAGACAGGGGGCGGGCGAGCAGTACTTC
TRBV4-2	NA	NA	TRBJ2-7	CASALGQGPYEQYF	TGTGCCAGTGCCCTAGGTCAGGGTCCCTACGAGCAGTACTTC
TRBV15	NA	NA	TRBJ2-3	CATSREGRDTQYF	TGTGCCACCAGCAGAGAGGGCAGGGATACGCAGTATTTT
TRBV6-6	NA	NA	TRBJ2-5	CASNPRREETQYF	TGTGCCAGCAACCCACGCAGGGAAGAGACCCAGTACTTC
TRBV5-1	few	TRBD1	TRBJ2-7	CASSLDRGYYEQYF	TGCGCCAGCAGCTTGGACAGGGGTTACTACGAGCAGTACTTC
TRBV19	NA	TRBD1	TRBJ1-2	CASSMYWSGQSFYGYTF	TGTGCCAGTAGTATGTATTGGTCGGGACAGTCGTTCTATGGCTACACCTTC
TRBV15	NA	NA	TRBJ2-7	CATSRDLISEQYF	TGTGCCACCAGCAGAGATCTTATATCCGAGCAGTACTTC
TRBV5-1	NA	NA	TRBJ2-5	CASSLLQQETQYF	TGCGCCAGCAGCTTGCTACAGCAAGAGACCCAGTACTTC
TRBV19	NA	TRBD1	TRBJ2-6	CASSIYRDRSGANVLTF	TGTGCCAGTAGTATCTATCGGGACAGGTCTGGGGCCAACGTCCTGACTTTC
TRBV2	few	TRBD1	TRBJ1-5	CASSEARDRGVGNQPQHF	TGTGCCAGCAGTGAAGCGAGGGACAGGGGAGTCGGCAATCAGCCCCAGCATTTT
TRBV30	NA	NA	TRBJ2-5	CAWSGGLGETQYF	TGTGCCTGGAGTGGTGGCCTAGGGGAGACCCAGTACTTC
TRBV18	NA	NA	TRBJ2-4	CASSPPNDGAKNIQYF	TGTGCCAGCTCACCCCCTAACGACGGAGCCAAAAACATTCAGTACTTC
TRBV6-5	NA	NA	TRBJ1-2	CASSSQGGGYGYTF	TGTGCCAGCAGTAGTCAGGGAGGTGGGTATGGCTACACCTTC
TRBV9	NA	TRBD2	TRBJ2-2	CASSPGLAGGPDTGELFF	TGTGCCAGCAGCCCTGGACTAGCGGGGGGCCCGGACACCGGGGAGCTGTTTTTT
TRBV6-5	NA	NA	TRBJ2-1	CASSPEGDDEQFF	TGTGCCAGCAGTCCCGAGGGCGACGATGAGCAGTTCTTC
TRBV25-1	NA	NA	TRBJ1-2	CASQRSGYGYTF	TGTGCCAGCCAACGTTCAGGGTATGGCTACACCTTC
TRBV5-6	NA	TRBD1	TRBJ2-1	CASSLVNRGHNEQFF	TGTGCCAGCAGCTTGGTTAACAGGGGACACAATGAGCAGTTCTTC
TRBV5-6	NA	NA	TRBJ2-5	CASSLVAREETQYF	TGTGCCAGCAGCTTGGTTGCCAGGGAGGAGACCCAGTACTTC
TRBV27	NA	TRBD1	TRBJ1-6	CASRRQGYNSPLHF	TGTGCCAGCAGGAGACAGGGATATAATTCACCCCTCCACTTT
TRBV4-3	few	TRBD2	TRBJ2-5	CASSQDRLGLEETQYF	TGCGCCAGCAGCCAAGATCGATTGGGACTAGAAGAGACCCAGTACTTC
TRBV4-1	NA	NA	TRBJ1-2	CASSQVPRGSYGYTF	TGCGCCAGCAGCCAAGTCCCTCGGGGGAGCTATGGCTACACCTTC
TRBV6-1	NA	TRBD2	TRBJ2-3	CASRFSSGGTDTQYF	TGTGCCAGCAGATTCTCTAGCGGGGGAACAGATACGCAGTATTTT
TRBV5-1	NA	TRBD1	TRBJ2-1	CASTAGTEYNEQFF	TGCGCCAGCACCGCCGGGACAGAGTACAATGAGCAGTTCTTC
TRBV15	NA	NA	TRBJ2-7	CATSRDAGGNMEQYF	TGTGCCACCAGCAGAGATGCGGGTGGGAATATGGAGCAGTACTTC
TRBV7-3	NA	TRBD2	TRBJ2-1	CASSLRGTSGSGEQFF	TGTGCCAGCAGCTTAAGAGGGACTAGCGGGAGCGGTGAGCAGTTCTTC
TRBV30	many	NA	TRBJ1-1	CAWRVNTEAFF	TGTGCCTGGCGGGTGAACACTGAAGCTTTCTTT
TRBV29-1	NA	TRBD2	TRBJ2-5	CSVPTSGGLETQYF	TGCAGCGTCCCGACTAGCGGGGGTTTAGAGACCCAGTACTTC
TRBV30	NA	NA	TRBJ1-1	CAWSVGYGSNTEAFF	TGTGCCTGGAGTGTCGGATATGGGTCGAACACTGAAGCTTTCTTT
TRBV5-6	NA	NA	TRBJ1-5	CASSLAGGNQPQHF	TGTGCCAGCAGCTTGGCAGGGGGCAATCAGCCCCAGCATTTT
TRBV5-1	NA	NA	TRBJ1-1	CASSLSQGRNTEAFF	TGCGCCAGCAGCTTGTCCCAGGGGCGGAACACTGAAGCTTTCTTT
TRBV29-1	NA	NA	TRBJ1-2	CSVAGTGDGYTF	TGCAGCGTTGCGGGGACGGGGGATGGCTACACCTTC
TRBV6-5	NA	NA	TRBJ2-7	CASSRDGYEQYF	TGTGCCAGCAGTCGGGACGGCTACGAGCAGTACTTC
TRBV7-2	once	NA	TRBJ2-3	CASSSPTSTDTQYF	TGTGCCAGCAGCTCTCCGACGAGCACAGATACGCAGTATTTT
TRBV29-1	NA	NA	TRBJ2-5	CSVGPGSQETQYF	TGCAGCGTTGGCCCAGGGAGCCAAGAGACCCAGTACTTC